This TCR beta chain was captured in a study of vaccination and CD4 T cells after COVID-19. In this sample, this clonotype turned up a few times. No antigen is known for it. Overall study findings and caveats: When vaccine-specific clones from convalescent patients were examined, 304 of 307 were spike mono-reactive.

Germline V gene lookup returns CDR1 DFQATT and CDR2 SNEGSKA (reference sequence). CDR3 size: 12 residues. Trimming pared 4 bases from V and 0 bases from J, leaving 7 bases between. As for treatment: roughly 11-day PBMC culture with coronavirus spike peptide pools or control peptides (ViraFEST assay). These CD4+ T cells came from an unexposed donor, sampled before the COVID-19 pandemic (2011-2018). Scientists separated out CD4+ T cells through negative selection following 10 days in culture. Cultured CD4+ T-cell DNA underwent Oncomine TCR Beta short-read sequencing. Genomic DNA was isolated from cultured CD4+ T cells. TCRdb fed the PCR reads into MiXCR, producing one record per CDR3 protein. The sample has 9,500 or so distinct CDR3 sequences, about 35% seen once.

The V and J genes are TRBV20-1 and TRBJ2-7; D remains unclear. The receptor was isolated from a human donor in good health. The specimen sequenced was CD4+ T cells from blood, cultured in vitro. CDR3 coding DNA: TGCAGTGCTACAGCTCTCTCCTACGAGCAGTACTTC. This translates into CSATALSYEQYF.